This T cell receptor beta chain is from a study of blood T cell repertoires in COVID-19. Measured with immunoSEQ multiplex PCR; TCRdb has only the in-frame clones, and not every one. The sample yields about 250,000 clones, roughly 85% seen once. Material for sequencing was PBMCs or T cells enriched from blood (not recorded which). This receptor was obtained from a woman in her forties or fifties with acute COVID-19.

The CDR3 sequence is CASSYPGGTEAFF. Here the CDR3 DNA reads TGTGCCAGCAGTTACCCGGGGGGCACTGAAGCTTTCTTT. The chain links TRBV6-5 to TRBJ1-1, with D tentatively TRBD1 (5 bases). V lost 2 bases, J lost 4 bases, and 8 bases lay in between. The CDR3 is made up of 13 amino acids. Per the germline V gene, CDR1 is MNHEY and CDR2 is SVGAGI.